The rows below give T cell receptor beta chains drawn from one sample of a study of shared clonotypes between healthy human individuals. The protocol was immunoSEQ multiplex PCR, while the TCRdb copy is restricted to in-frame clones and leaves out a portion. Here the sample spans roughly 2.2 million clones, 85% to 95% being singletons. The sample was naive CD4+ T cells from PBMCs. The receptors come from a man aged 18 to 29 in good health. Some clones in this sample may be carry-over from other donors' samples. The CDR3 runs from the conserved cysteine through the conserved F or W. A D gene is named only where the DNA matches it firmly. Clone size, where shown, is once, few, many, or a class for clones that have expanded.

d_call: .
v_call: TRBV19
clone_size: .
j_call: TRBJ2-3
cdr3_aa: CASSNRSGARSADTQYF
cdr3_nt: TGTGCCAGTAGTAATCGGAGCGGAGCCCGGTCGGCAGATACGCAGTATTTT

d_call: TRBD1
v_call: TRBV4-1
clone_size: once
j_call: TRBJ2-3
cdr3_aa: CASSLFPQQGMQYF
cdr3_nt: TGCGCCAGCAGCCTCTTCCCCCAACAGGGGATGCAGTATTTT

d_call: .
v_call: TRBV13
clone_size: .
j_call: TRBJ1-3
cdr3_aa: CASSPNPGGRSGNTIYF
cdr3_nt: TGTGCCAGCAGCCCCAATCCGGGGGGCCGCTCTGGAAACACCATATATTTT

d_call: .
v_call: TRBV4-3
clone_size: .
j_call: TRBJ1-5
cdr3_aa: CASSQYRDQPQHF
cdr3_nt: TGCGCCAGCAGCCAGTACAGGGACCAGCCCCAGCATTTT

d_call: .
v_call: TRBV30
clone_size: .
j_call: TRBJ1-6
cdr3_aa: CAWTWRGNSPLHF
cdr3_nt: TGTGCCTGGACATGGCGGGGGAATTCACCCCTCCACTTT

d_call: .
v_call: TRBV7-2
clone_size: .
j_call: TRBJ1-1
cdr3_aa: CASSYYPHRSEAFF
cdr3_nt: TGTGCCAGCAGCTATTATCCACACCGCTCTGAAGCTTTCTTT

d_call: .
v_call: TRBV7-2
clone_size: .
j_call: TRBJ1-5
cdr3_aa: CASSLVGDSNQPQHF
cdr3_nt: TGTGCCAGCAGCTTAGTCGGCGATAGCAATCAGCCCCAGCATTTT

d_call: .
v_call: TRBV5-1
clone_size: once
j_call: TRBJ2-2
cdr3_aa: CASSLVGQNTGELFF
cdr3_nt: TGCGCCAGCAGCTTGGTAGGACAGAACACCGGGGAGCTGTTTTTT

d_call: .
v_call: TRBV11-3
clone_size: .
j_call: TRBJ2-2
cdr3_aa: CASSLGGTRNTGELFF
cdr3_nt: TGTGCCAGCAGCTTAGGGGGGACCCGGAACACCGGGGAGCTGTTTTTT

d_call: TRBD2
v_call: TRBV27
clone_size: .
j_call: TRBJ2-3
cdr3_aa: CASSLPKLAGLPDTQYF
cdr3_nt: TGTGCCAGCAGTTTACCAAAACTAGCGGGGCTTCCAGATACGCAGTATTTT

d_call: TRBD2
v_call: TRBV4-2
clone_size: .
j_call: TRBJ2-7
cdr3_aa: CASSQDIPSGSYEQYF
cdr3_nt: TGTGCCAGCAGCCAAGATATTCCTAGCGGGTCCTACGAGCAGTACTTC

d_call: TRBD2
v_call: TRBV4-2
clone_size: .
j_call: TRBJ2-2
cdr3_aa: CASSQTSGRATGELFF
cdr3_nt: TGTGCCAGCAGCCAAACTAGCGGGAGGGCCACCGGGGAGCTGTTTTTT

d_call: .
v_call: TRBV28
clone_size: .
j_call: TRBJ2-5
cdr3_aa: CASSLSGLQETQYF
cdr3_nt: TGTGCCAGCAGTTTGTCGGGACTCCAAGAGACCCAGTACTTC

d_call: TRBD2
v_call: TRBV7-2
clone_size: .
j_call: TRBJ2-7
cdr3_aa: CASSSMGLAGTEQYF
cdr3_nt: TGTGCCAGCAGCTCTATGGGACTAGCGGGCACAGAGCAGTACTTC

d_call: .
v_call: TRBV6-1
clone_size: .
j_call: TRBJ2-3
cdr3_aa: CASSETPGEDTQYF
cdr3_nt: TGTGCCAGCAGTGAAACTCCGGGAGAGGATACGCAGTATTTT

d_call: .
v_call: TRBV5-1
clone_size: .
j_call: TRBJ2-7
cdr3_aa: CASSLQSQGTYEQYF
cdr3_nt: TGCGCCAGCAGCTTACAGTCCCAGGGTACGTACGAGCAGTACTTC

d_call: TRBD2
v_call: TRBV5-3
clone_size: .
j_call: TRBJ2-7
cdr3_aa: CARSLGLAGGYEQYF
cdr3_nt: TGTGCCAGAAGCTTGGGACTAGCGGGAGGTTACGAGCAGTACTTC

d_call: .
v_call: TRBV29-1
clone_size: .
j_call: TRBJ2-7
cdr3_aa: CSVVGLGPYEQYF
cdr3_nt: TGCAGCGTTGTGGGTCTAGGGCCCTACGAGCAGTACTTC

d_call: .
v_call: TRBV7-9
clone_size: .
j_call: TRBJ1-1
cdr3_aa: CASSSIQGRWGAFF
cdr3_nt: TGTGCCAGCAGTTCAATACAGGGCCGCTGGGGAGCTTTCTTT

d_call: .
v_call: TRBV7-8
clone_size: .
j_call: TRBJ2-7
cdr3_aa: CASSQGTRGPLEQYF
cdr3_nt: TGTGCCAGCAGCCAAGGGACTCGGGGCCCTCTCGAGCAGTACTTC